This passage covers 30 T cell receptor beta chains from one sample sequenced in a study of T cell responses to AZD1222 COVID-19 vaccine. Profiling relied on immunoSEQ multiplex PCR, and the TCRdb table lists in-frame clones only, not all of them. This table has 120,000 to 150,000 clones, roughly 89% appearing once. Sequences were derived from peripheral blood, sampled 28 days after the second AZD1222 dose. The receptors here all came from an adult who received the AZD1222 COVID-19 vaccine.

The chain joins TRBV29-1 to TRBJ2-1, with D hard to call. V lost 4 bases, J lost 0 bases, and 13 bases lay in between. The CDR3 sequence is 15 residues long. Germline V lookup: CDR1 SQVTM, CDR2 ANQGSEA. CDR3 in amino acids: CSVGLYLSSYNEQFF. CDR3 DNA sequence: TGCAGCGTTGGGCTTTACCTGAGCTCCTACAATGAGCAGTTCTTC.

This sequence joins TRBV2 and TRBJ2-7, with TRBD1 identical over 10 bases. The CDR3 runs 16 residues. The junction had 9 bases not matched to a gene; V was cut back by 6 bases and J by 1 base. In germline, CDR1 is SNHLY, CDR2 FYNNEI. The CDR3 DNA reads TGTGCCAGCAGACCGATTCCGGGACAGGGGTCCTACGAGCAGTACTTC. Protein sequence: CASRPIPGQGSYEQYF.

The chain links TRBV3-1 (or the pseudogene TRBV3-2) to TRBJ2-7; the D is unclear. The CDR3 spans 14 residues. In germline, CDR1 is LGHDT, CDR2 YNNKEL (reference sequence). The V and J ends lost 1 base and 6 bases respectively, with 13 bases between them. Written as DNA, the CDR3 is TGTGCCAGCAGCCAAGGGTTTATTGGGCCCGAGCAGTACTTC. Translated: CASSQGFIGPEQYF.

This chain's CDR3 is CATRSGVRDTEAFF. The DNA of the CDR3 is TGTGCCACACGATCAGGGGTTAGGGACACTGAAGCTTTCTTT. This rearrangement joins TRBV6-5 to TRBJ1-1; weak D call: TRBD1 (6 bases). V gave up 10 bases and J gave up 3 bases, with 18 bases separating them. CDR1 and CDR2 from the germline V gene are MNHEY and SVGAGI. The CDR3 is made up of 14 amino acids.

The V and J genes are TRBV4-1 and TRBJ2-7; 8 bases are a match to TRBD1. The CDR3 contains 14 residues. Germline CDR1 and CDR2: MGHRA and YSYEKL. The junction had 7 bases not matched to a gene; V was cut back by 4 bases and J by 5 bases. CDR3 loop: CASSLTGGLDEQYF. The CDR3 DNA reads as TGCGCCAGCAGCCTAACAGGGGGATTGGACGAGCAGTACTTC.

This clone came up a few times. The chain combines TRBV6-1 with TRBJ1-1; 10 bases map to TRBD1. The V and J ends lost 1 base and 4 bases, in that order; junction bases with no gene match: 0. In germline, CDR1 is MNHNS, CDR2 SASEGT. The CDR3 loop spans 14 amino acids. DNA of the CDR3: TGTGCCAGCAGTGAAGGGACAGGGGGCACTGAAGCTTTCTTT. Its translation: CASSEGTGGTEAFF.

CDR3 DNA sequence: TGTGCCAGCAGTTATAGACAGGGTTATCAGCCCCAGCATTTT. Protein product: CASSYRQGYQPQHF. The chain combines TRBV27 with TRBJ1-5; 7 bases fit TRBD1. V lost 4 bases to trimming and J lost 5 bases; unmatched junction nucleotides: 5. The CDR3 length is 14 residues. Germline CDR1 is MNHEY and CDR2 is SMNVEV (reference sequence).

As concerns this clone: This specimen includes other DNA sequences encoding the same CDR3. The V and J genes are TRBV10-3 and TRBJ2-2, with 11 bases matching TRBD1. This CDR3 spans 17 amino acids. Germline V gives CDR1 ENHRY, CDR2 SYGVKD. With 3 bases clipped from V and 1 base from J, the junction kept 4 bases outside the gene matches. Here the CDR3 reads CAISERDRGENTGELFF. The CDR3 DNA is TGTGCCATCAGTGAACGGGACAGGGGGGAGAACACCGGGGAGCTGTTTTTT.

The J gene is TRBJ2-1, the V gene TRBV6-2 or TRBV6-3; D gene uncertain. Trimming pared 2 bases from V and 1 base from J, leaving 3 bases between. The CDR3 spans 13 residues. Germline CDR1 is MNHEY and CDR2 is SVGEGT. CDR3 in DNA: TGTGCCAGCAGTTACCGTTCCTACAATGAGCAGTTCTTC. This translates into CASSYRSYNEQFF.

This clone occurred a few times. This rearrangement joins TRBV3-1 (or the pseudogene TRBV3-2) to TRBJ1-2; a weak D match, TRBD1 (5 bases). Per the germline V gene, CDR1 is LGHDT and CDR2 is YNNKEL (reference sequence). This CDR3 comprises 15 residues. V was clipped by 3 bases and J by 3 bases, with 14 bases between them. The CDR3 here is CASSHHGKQDYGYTF. For the CDR3, the DNA is TGTGCCAGCAGCCATCATGGGAAACAGGACTATGGCTACACCTTC.

The CDR3 region has the DNA TGTGCCAGCAGCGTAGGCCGGGATTCACCCCTCCACTTT. Amino acid sequence: CASSVGRDSPLHF. The V gene is TRBV9, the J gene TRBJ1-6; no clear D. V dropped 0 bases and J dropped 8 bases, with 6 bases sitting between them. The germline gives CDR1 SGDLS, CDR2 YYNGEE. The CDR3 totals 13 residues.

The rearrangement uses TRBV7-8 and TRBJ1-5; the D gene is possibly TRBD1 (6 bases). The CDR3 covers 14 residues. Germline V gene data show CDR1 as SGHVS and CDR2 as FQNEAQ. Trimming pared 1 base from V and 6 bases from J, leaving 10 bases between. The CDR3 reads CASSLGQAFQPQHF. CDR3 DNA: TGTGCCAGCAGCTTAGGACAGGCTTTTCAGCCCCAGCATTTT.

The chain combines TRBV4-3 with TRBJ2-2; 11 nucleotides line up with TRBD2. The V gene's germline CDR1 is LGHNA and CDR2 YSLEER. V lost 4 bases, J lost 3 bases, and 4 bases stayed unmatched. The CDR3 length is 16 residues. The CDR3 nucleotides read TGCGCCAGCAGCCGTACGGGACTAGCGGACACCGGGGAGCTGTTTTTT. Protein product: CASSRTGLADTGELFF.

The genes are TRBV7-2 and TRBJ1-1; TRBD1 might be the D (6 bases). V lost 1 base to trimming and J lost 4 bases, with 13 bases between them. There are 15 residues in the CDR3. Germline loops: CDR1 SGHTA, CDR2 FQGNSA. The CDR3 DNA follows: TGTGCCAGCAGCTTAGAGGGGGTCAGGGGCACTGAAGCTTTCTTT. This translates into CASSLEGVRGTEAFF.

This chain connects TRBV29-1 to TRBJ2-7; TRBD1 agrees at 10 bases. V lost 4 bases to trimming and J lost 4 bases; unmatched junction nucleotides: 7. Germline CDR1 is SQVTM and CDR2 is ANQGSEA. The CDR3 covers 14 residues. The chain's CDR3 is CSVAGTGVGYEQYF. The DNA of the CDR3 is TGCAGCGTTGCGGGGACAGGGGTGGGGTACGAGCAGTACTTC.

Concerning this clone itself: The sample has other DNA sequences that encode this CDR3 too. This chain connects TRBV12-3 or TRBV12-4 to TRBJ2-7; D unclear. V was trimmed by 1 base and J by 3 bases, leaving 1 base between them. The CDR3 has 11 amino acids. DNA of the CDR3: TGTGCCAGCAGTTTAGGCTACGAGCAGTACTTC. Its protein product is CASSLGYEQYF.

In DNA, the CDR3 is TGCGCCAGCAGTGATAGCGGGGCCCTACAAGAGACCCAGTACTTC. It is translated as CASSDSGALQETQYF. The chain uses TRBV10-1 and TRBJ2-5; TRBD2 aligns across 8 bases. With 3 bases clipped from V and 2 bases from J, the junction kept 5 bases outside the gene matches. Germline V gene data show CDR1 as WNHNN and CDR2 as SYGVQD (reference sequence). This CDR3 is 15 amino acids long.

V is TRBV28 and J is TRBJ1-6; TRBD1 aligns across 7 bases. Germline V gene lookup returns CDR1 MDHEN and CDR2 SYDVKM. Trimming cost V 8 bases and J 6 bases; bases outside gene matches: 10. The CDR3 has 15 amino acids. As DNA, the CDR3 is TGTGCCAGCGGAACGACAGGGCTCGCTAATTCACCCCTCCACTTT. Encoded protein: CASGTTGLANSPLHF.

This clone has just one count. This chain connects TRBV7-9 to TRBJ2-1; 7 bases match TRBD2. Germline CDR1 reads SEHNR; CDR2 reads FQNEAQ (reference sequence). The CDR3 runs 14 residues. The trim removed 4 bases at V and 7 bases at J, leaving 7 bases unmatched. CDR3 sequence: CASSSSGGRNEQFF. DNA of the CDR3: TGTGCCAGCAGCTCCTCGGGGGGAAGGAATGAGCAGTTCTTC.

The chain has TRBV2 and TRBJ2-7; D is tentatively TRBD1 or TRBD2 (6 bases each). This CDR3 has 13 residues. The germline V gene encodes CDR1 SNHLY and CDR2 FYNNEI. The V and J ends lost 6 bases and 4 bases respectively, with 13 bases between them. The chain's CDR3 is CASRGRGVYEQYF. CDR3 DNA: TGTGCCAGCAGGGGAAGGGGGGTATACGAGCAGTACTTC.

The chain is built from TRBV14 and TRBJ1-1; 9 bases are a match to TRBD1. Germline lookup yields CDR1 SGHDN and CDR2 FVKESK. There are 18 residues in the CDR3. V was pared by 1 base and J by 4 bases, with 13 bases of the junction left unmatched. CDR3 loop: CASSQGLGTGSHVTEAFF. CDR3 bases: TGTGCCAGCAGCCAAGGTCTAGGGACAGGGTCCCACGTCACTGAAGCTTTCTTT.

This chain uses TRBV27 with TRBJ2-5; D is undetermined. The ends were cut back, 6 bases at V and 3 bases at J, with 11 bases in the middle. The CDR3 is 13 amino acids. Per germline, CDR1 MNHEY and CDR2 SMNVEV (reference sequence). DNA of the CDR3: TGTGCCAGCAGCCACGACTGGAAAGAGACCCAGTACTTC. Translating it yields CASSHDWKETQYF.

The J gene is TRBJ2-1, the V gene TRBV4-1, with a weak D call TRBD1 (5 bases). Trimming stripped 0 bases from V and 0 bases from J, with 9 bases between. There are 16 residues in the CDR3. Germline lookup yields CDR1 MGHRA and CDR2 YSYEKL. CDR3 sequence (DNA): TGCGCCAGCAGCCAAGATAGACAGACCTCCTACAATGAGCAGTTCTTC. Translated: CASSQDRQTSYNEQFF.

The rearrangement joins TRBV7-2 to TRBJ2-2, with TRBD2 as a possible D gene (6 bases). The CDR3 runs to 15 residues. The germline V and J ends were trimmed by 8 bases and 5 bases, with 18 bases remaining between them. Per germline, CDR1 SGHTA and CDR2 FQGNSA. The chain's CDR3 is CASGSGSWGTGELFF. As DNA, the CDR3 is TGTGCCAGCGGCTCCGGGAGTTGGGGGACCGGGGAGCTGTTTTTT.

The rearrangement links TRBV7-9 to TRBJ1-6; weak D call: TRBD1 (5 bases). V lost 5 bases and J 4 bases, leaving 21 bases between the germline ends. Germline-derived CDR1 and CDR2 are SEHNR and FQNEAQ (reference sequence). This CDR3 contains 18 residues. The CDR3 protein is CASSLSHEGRLYNSPLHF. DNA of the CDR3: TGTGCCAGCAGCCTCAGCCATGAGGGGCGGTTATATAATTCACCCCTCCACTTT.

This clone showed up just once. This chain uses TRBV11-1 with TRBJ2-2; 7 bases are shared with TRBD1. This CDR3 is 15 amino acids long. With V trimmed by 1 base and J by 4 bases, 3 bases remained unmatched. Germline V CDR1 and CDR2: SGHAT, FQDESV (reference sequence). CDR3 in DNA: TGTGCCAGCAGCTTAGACAGGGGAACCACCGGGGAGCTGTTTTTT. Protein sequence: CASSLDRGTTGELFF.

This clone was picked up one time. The rearrangement links TRBV4-3 to TRBJ1-6, with D maybe TRBD1 (5 bases). V lost 1 base and J 13 bases, leaving 14 bases between the germline ends. This CDR3 is built from 14 residues. The germline gives CDR1 LGHNA, CDR2 YSLEER. The CDR3 bases are TGCGCCAGCAGCCAAGTCGGCGGGGGGTGGCCCCTCCACTTT. Translated, it gives CASSQVGGGWPLHF.

This chain uses TRBV4-1 with TRBJ1-1; no reliable D call. The V gene's germline CDR1 is MGHRA and CDR2 YSYEKL. V was shortened by 4 bases and J by 4 bases, with 13 bases between the two germline ends. CDR3 length equals 14 residues. CDR3 bases: TGCGCCAGCAGCCTCCATGAGTTGGCCACTGAAGCTTTCTTT. Translated, it gives CASSLHELATEAFF.

V is TRBV27 and J is TRBJ2-1, with D tentatively TRBD2 (6 bases). The length of the CDR3 is 17 residues. Trimming left V 2 bases short and J 4 bases short, with 18 bases between. Germline V gene sequence: CDR1 MNHEY, CDR2 SMNVEV (reference sequence). The CDR3 here is CASSLEGPGTPYNEQFF. The CDR3 coding sequence is TGTGCCAGCAGTTTAGAGGGCCCGGGGACTCCTTACAATGAGCAGTTCTTC.

J is TRBJ1-2 and V is TRBV4-1, with D possibly being TRBD1 (6 bases). Germline V gene sequence: CDR1 MGHRA, CDR2 YSYEKL. Trimming stripped 8 bases from V and 4 bases from J, with 23 bases between. The CDR3 loop spans 16 amino acids. The CDR3 bases are TGCGCCAGCGCCTCATCCCGGGGGGCGCTTGGCTATGGCTACACCTTC. Amino acid sequence: CASASSRGALGYGYTF.